The clone carrying this T cell receptor beta chain was observed a handful of times. The source of the sample is a study of blood T cells in healthy people across ages. The use of a sample-barcoded 5' primer and a J-beta primer mix characterized a second PCR of about 7 to 12 cycles. TCRdb reanalysed the 5' RACE reads using MiXCR and keeps one entry per CDR3 protein. Seen here are about 800,000 distinct CDR3 sequences, approximately 25% observed once, and the top ten hold approximately 3.7%. Germline CDR1 SQVTM, CDR2 ANQGSEA. CDR3 length: 12 amino acids. Trimming removed 7 bases at V and 5 bases at J, with 12 bases between. These sequences were also reported in another study, on T cells of mothers and their children.

Sequencing used blood. This clonotype originated in a boy aged 5 to 17 in good health. The rearrangement uses TRBV29-1 and TRBJ2-1; no definite D call. The DNA of the CDR3 is TGCAGCGCTCGGAGAGCAGACAATGAGCAGTTCTTC. It yields the protein CSARRADNEQFF.